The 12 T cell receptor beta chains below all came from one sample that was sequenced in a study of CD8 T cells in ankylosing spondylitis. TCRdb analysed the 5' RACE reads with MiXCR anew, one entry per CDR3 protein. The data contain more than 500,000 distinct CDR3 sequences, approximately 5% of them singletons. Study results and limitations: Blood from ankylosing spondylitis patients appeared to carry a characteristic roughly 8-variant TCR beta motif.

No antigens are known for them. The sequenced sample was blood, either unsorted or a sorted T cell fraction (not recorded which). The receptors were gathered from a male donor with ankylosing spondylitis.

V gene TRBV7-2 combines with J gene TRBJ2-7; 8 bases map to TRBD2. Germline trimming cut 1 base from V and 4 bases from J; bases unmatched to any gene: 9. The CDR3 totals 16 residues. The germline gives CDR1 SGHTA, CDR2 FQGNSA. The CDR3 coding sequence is TGTGCCAGCAGCTTAGGGTTGGCGGGGGGATGGTACGAGCAGTACTTC. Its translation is CASSLGLAGGWYEQYF.

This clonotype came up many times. CDR3 loop: CSARGLPGAAYNEQFF. CDR3 nucleotide sequence: TGCAGTGCTAGAGGACTGCCGGGAGCCGCCTACAATGAGCAGTTCTTC. The chain has TRBV20-1 and TRBJ2-1, with D maybe TRBD2 (6 bases). This CDR3 is built from 16 residues. The V and J ends lost 1 base and 2 bases respectively, with 15 bases between them. In germline, CDR1 is DFQATT, CDR2 SNEGSKA (reference sequence).

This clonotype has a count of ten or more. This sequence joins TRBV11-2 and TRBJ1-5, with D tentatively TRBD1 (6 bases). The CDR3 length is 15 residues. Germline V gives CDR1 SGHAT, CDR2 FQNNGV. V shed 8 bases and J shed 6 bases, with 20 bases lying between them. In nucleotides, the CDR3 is TGTGCCAGCCGTTTAGGATCAGGGGCGGGTCAGCCCCAGCATTTT. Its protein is CASRLGSGAGQPQHF.

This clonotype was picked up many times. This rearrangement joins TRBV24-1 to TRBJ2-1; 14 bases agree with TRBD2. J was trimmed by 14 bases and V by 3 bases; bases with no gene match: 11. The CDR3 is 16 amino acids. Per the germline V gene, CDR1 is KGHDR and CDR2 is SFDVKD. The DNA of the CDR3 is TGTGCCACCAGTGATGAGTCCGGGACTAGCGGGAGTCGGAAGTTCTTC. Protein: CATSDESGTSGSRKFF.

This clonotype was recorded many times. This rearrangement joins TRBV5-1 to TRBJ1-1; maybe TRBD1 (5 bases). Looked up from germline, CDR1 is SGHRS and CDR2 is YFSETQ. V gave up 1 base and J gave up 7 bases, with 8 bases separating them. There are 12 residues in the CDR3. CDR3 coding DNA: TGCGCCAGCAGCTTGTTTAGGGGTGAAGCTTTCTTT. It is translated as CASSLFRGEAFF.

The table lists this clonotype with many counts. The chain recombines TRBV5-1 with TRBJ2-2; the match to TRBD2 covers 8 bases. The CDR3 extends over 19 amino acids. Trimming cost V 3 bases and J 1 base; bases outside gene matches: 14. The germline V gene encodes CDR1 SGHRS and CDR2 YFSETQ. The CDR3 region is CASSSYLPGLGRNTGELFF. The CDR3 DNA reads TGCGCCAGCAGCTCATACCTCCCGGGACTAGGGAGGAACACCGGGGAGCTGTTTTTT.

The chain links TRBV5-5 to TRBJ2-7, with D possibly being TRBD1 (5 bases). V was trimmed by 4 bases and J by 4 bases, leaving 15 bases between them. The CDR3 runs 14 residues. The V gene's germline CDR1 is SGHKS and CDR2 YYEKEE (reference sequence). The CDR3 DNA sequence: TGTGCCAGCAGCCCAGGGCACGGCAGGTACGAGCAGTACTTC. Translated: CASSPGHGRYEQYF.

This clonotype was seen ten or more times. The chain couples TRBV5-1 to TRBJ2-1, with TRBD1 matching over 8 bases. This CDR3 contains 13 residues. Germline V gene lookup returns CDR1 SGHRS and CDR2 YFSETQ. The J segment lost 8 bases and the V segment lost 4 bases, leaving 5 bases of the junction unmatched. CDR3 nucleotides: TGCGCCAGCAGCGCCTCAGGGGGCTATGAGCAGTTCTTC. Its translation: CASSASGGYEQFF.

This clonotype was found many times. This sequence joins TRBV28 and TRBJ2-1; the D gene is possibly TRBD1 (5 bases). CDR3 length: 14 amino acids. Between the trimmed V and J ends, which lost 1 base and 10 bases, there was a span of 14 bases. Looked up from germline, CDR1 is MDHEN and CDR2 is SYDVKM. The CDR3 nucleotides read TGTGCCAGCAGTTTATATCTCTCAGGGTCCGAGCAGTTCTTC. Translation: CASSLYLSGSEQFF.

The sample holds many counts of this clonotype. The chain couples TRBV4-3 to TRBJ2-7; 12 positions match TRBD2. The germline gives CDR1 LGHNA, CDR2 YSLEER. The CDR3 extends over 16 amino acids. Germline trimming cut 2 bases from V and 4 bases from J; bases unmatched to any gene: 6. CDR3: CASSQTLAGGPYEQYF. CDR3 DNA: TGCGCCAGCAGCCAAACCCTAGCGGGAGGGCCATACGAGCAGTACTTC.

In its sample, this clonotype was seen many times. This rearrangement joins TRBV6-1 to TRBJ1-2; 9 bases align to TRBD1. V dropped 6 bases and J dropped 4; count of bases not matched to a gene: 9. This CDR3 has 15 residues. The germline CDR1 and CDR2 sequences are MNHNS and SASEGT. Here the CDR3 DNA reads TGTGCCAGCAGATCTACAGGGGGCCATTCCTATGGCTACACCTTC. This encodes CASRSTGGHSYGYTF.

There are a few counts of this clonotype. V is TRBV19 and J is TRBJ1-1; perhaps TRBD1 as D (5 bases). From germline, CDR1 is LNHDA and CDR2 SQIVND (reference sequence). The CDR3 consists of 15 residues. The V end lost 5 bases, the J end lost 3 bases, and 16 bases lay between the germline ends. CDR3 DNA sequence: TGTGCCAGTAGTCTCCGGGAGGTGGGGCACACTGAAGCTTTCTTT. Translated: CASSLREVGHTEAFF.